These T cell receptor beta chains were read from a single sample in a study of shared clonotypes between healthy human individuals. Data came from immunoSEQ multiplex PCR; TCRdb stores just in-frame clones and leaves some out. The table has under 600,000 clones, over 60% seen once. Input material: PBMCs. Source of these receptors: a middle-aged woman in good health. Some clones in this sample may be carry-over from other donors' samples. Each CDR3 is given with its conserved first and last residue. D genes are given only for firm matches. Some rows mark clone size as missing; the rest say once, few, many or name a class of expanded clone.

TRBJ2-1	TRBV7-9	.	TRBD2	CASSSLLAGGPVGEQFF	TGTGCCAGCAGCTCCCTCCTAGCGGGAGGCCCAGTGGGTGAGCAGTTCTTC
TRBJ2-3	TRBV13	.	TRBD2	CASTLLAGMADTQYF	TGTGCCAGCACCCTACTAGCGGGAATGGCAGATACGCAGTATTTT
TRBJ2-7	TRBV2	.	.	CASQGEYEQYF	TGTGCCAGCCAGGGCGAGTACGAGCAGTACTTC
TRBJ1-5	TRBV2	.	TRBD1	CASSGQGVVGNQPQHF	TGTGCCAGCAGTGGACAGGGCGTCGTGGGTAATCAGCCCCAGCATTTT
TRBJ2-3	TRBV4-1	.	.	CASSQERGDTQYF	TGCGCCAGCAGCCAAGAGAGGGGGGATACGCAGTATTTT
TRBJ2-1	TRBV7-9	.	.	CASSLVGGQNEQFF	TGTGCCAGCAGCTTAGTAGGCGGGCAGAATGAGCAGTTCTTC
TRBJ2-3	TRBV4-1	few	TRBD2	CASSLLAGADTQYF	TGCGCCAGCAGTTTACTAGCGGGAGCAGATACGCAGTATTTT
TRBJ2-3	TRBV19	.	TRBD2	CASSMVTTSGVTDTQYF	TGTGCCAGTAGTATGGTTACGACTAGCGGCGTCACAGATACGCAGTATTTT
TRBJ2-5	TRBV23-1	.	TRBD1	CASRTGGGQETQYF	TGCGCCAGCAGGACAGGGGGGGGACAAGAGACCCAGTACTTC
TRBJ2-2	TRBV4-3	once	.	CASSQVGEGWRSTGELFF	TGCGCCAGCAGCCAAGTTGGCGAGGGTTGGAGGAGCACCGGGGAGCTGTTTTTT
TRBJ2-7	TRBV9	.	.	CASSVGQGGRHYEQYF	TGTGCCAGCAGCGTAGGACAAGGGGGAAGACACTACGAGCAGTACTTC